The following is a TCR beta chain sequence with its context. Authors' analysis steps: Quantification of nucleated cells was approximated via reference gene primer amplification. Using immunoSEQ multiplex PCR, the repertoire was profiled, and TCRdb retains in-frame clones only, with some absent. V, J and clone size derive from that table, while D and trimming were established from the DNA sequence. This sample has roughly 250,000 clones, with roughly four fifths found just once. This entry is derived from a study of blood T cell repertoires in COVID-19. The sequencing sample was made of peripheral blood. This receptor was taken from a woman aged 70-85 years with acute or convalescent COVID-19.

CDR3 nucleotide sequence: TGCGCCAGCAAGAAGGGGGACACTGAAGCTTTCTTT. Encoded protein: CASKKGDTEAFF. V gene TRBV10-2 combines with J gene TRBJ1-1, with D possibly TRBD1 on 6 matching bases. CDR1 and CDR2 (germline): WSHSY, SAAADI. V gave up 7 bases and J gave up 3 bases, with 9 bases separating them. The CDR3 covers 12 residues.